The 16 T cell receptor beta chains presented below share a single source sample, sequenced in a study of radiotherapy plus CTLA-4 blockade in lung cancer. Sequencing used immunoSEQ multiplex PCR; TCRdb keeps in-frame clones, though not all of them. The sample yields some 66,000 clones, over 80% seen once. The sample consisted of peripheral blood, taken from a patient treated with radiotherapy plus ipilimumab. The receptors originated from a human donor with non-small cell lung cancer who had a partial response to radiotherapy plus ipilimumab.

The chain recombines TRBV4-1 with TRBJ2-6, with 7 bases fitting TRBD2. CDR1 is MGHRA, CDR2 YSYEKL, per germline. The ends lost 4 bases at V and 1 base at J; junction bases unmatched: 4. The CDR3 sequence is 16 residues long. The CDR3 bases are TGCGCCAGCAGCCCGGGGGGTGGATCTGGGGCCAACGTCCTGACTTTC. Translating gives CASSPGGGSGANVLTF.

The chain uses TRBV30 and TRBJ1-4; unclear D gene. Germline V gene lookup returns CDR1 GTSNPN and CDR2 SVGIG (reference sequence). CDR3 size: 15 residues. Trimming removed 0 bases from V and 5 bases from J, with 13 bases in between. The CDR3: CAWSVGFTPNEKLFF. The CDR3 nucleotides are TGTGCCTGGAGTGTCGGGTTCACCCCCAATGAAAAACTGTTTTTT.

The gene calls are TRBV28 and TRBJ1-5; TRBD1 matches 8 bases. CDR1 and CDR2 (germline): MDHEN, SYDVKM. The CDR3 consists of 15 residues. J lost 3 bases, V lost 6 bases, and 7 bases had no gene match. DNA of the CDR3: TGTGCCAGCAGAGAAGGACAGGGAGTCAATCAGCCCCAGCATTTT. This codes for CASREGQGVNQPQHF.

This clone was counted a few times. The chain employs TRBV7-9 and TRBJ1-3; no definite D call. The ends were cut back, 4 bases at V and 0 bases at J, with 10 bases in the middle. The germline V gene has CDR1 SEHNR and CDR2 FQNEAQ (reference sequence). The CDR3 covers 15 residues. CDR3: CASSSGDYSGNTIYF. As DNA, the CDR3 is TGTGCCAGCAGCTCGGGAGACTACTCTGGAAACACCATATATTTT.

The chain has TRBV18 and TRBJ1-1; the match to TRBD1 covers 10 bases. In germline, CDR1 is KGHSH, CDR2 LQKENI. The CDR3 loop spans 16 amino acids. J lost 5 bases, V lost 2 bases, and 8 bases had no gene match. The CDR3 nucleotides read TGTGCCAGCTCACCAACAAATGGACAGGGGGTTACTGAAGCTTTCTTT. The encoded protein is CASSPTNGQGVTEAFF.

V and J are TRBV6-5 and TRBJ2-1, with a possible D match to TRBD2 (6 bases). CDR3 length equals 14 residues. V lost 0 bases to trimming and J lost 4 bases, with 7 bases between them. Germline V gives CDR1 MNHEY, CDR2 SVGAGI. The CDR3 reads CASSYSSGYNEQFF. CDR3 DNA sequence: TGTGCCAGCAGTTACTCGAGCGGGTACAATGAGCAGTTCTTC.

This rearrangement joins TRBV27 to TRBJ1-4, with D perhaps TRBD1 (5 bases). CDR1 and CDR2 (germline): MNHEY, SMNVEV (reference sequence). Trimming removed 4 bases from V and 4 bases from J, with 10 bases in between. The CDR3 contains 14 residues. In DNA form, the CDR3 reads TGTGCCAGCAGTTCAGGGTGGGGTAATGAAAAACTGTTTTTT. This encodes CASSSGWGNEKLFF.

This rearrangement joins TRBV6-1 to TRBJ2-7; 16 bases agree with TRBD2. Germline V gene lookup returns CDR1 MNHNS and CDR2 SASEGT. The CDR3 totals 15 residues. The ends lost 10 bases at V and 2 bases at J; junction bases unmatched: 5. In DNA, the CDR3 is TGTGCCACCGGGACTAGCGGGAGGGTACCCTACGAGCAGTACTTC. Encoded protein: CATGTSGRVPYEQYF.

V and J are TRBV29-1 and TRBJ2-2, with TRBD1 matching 10 bases. From germline, CDR1 is SQVTM and CDR2 ANQGSEA. This CDR3 is 15 amino acids long. Losses at the gene ends were 7 bases for V and 4 bases for J; bases not matched to a gene: 9. CDR3 amino acids: CSGSLGDRGTGELFF. Here the CDR3 DNA reads TGCAGCGGCTCTCTTGGGGACAGGGGCACCGGGGAGCTGTTTTTT.

The chain couples TRBV5-6 to TRBJ2-3, with TRBD1 matching 8 bases. J lost 1 base, V lost 2 bases, and 3 bases had no gene match. The CDR3 is 15 amino acids. CDR1 and CDR2 from the germline V gene are SGHDT and YYEEEE. CDR3 bases: TGTGCCAGCAGCTTTCAGGGGGCCCGCACAGATACGCAGTATTTT. Encoded protein: CASSFQGARTDTQYF.

The chain links TRBV2 to TRBJ2-7, with 8 bases identical to TRBD1. Germline-derived CDR1 and CDR2 are SNHLY and FYNNEI. The J segment lost 3 bases and the V segment lost 3 bases, leaving 10 bases of the junction unmatched. The CDR3 extends over 16 amino acids. The CDR3 loop is CASSDPTGDRYYEQYF. The CDR3 DNA sequence: TGTGCCAGCAGTGACCCGACAGGGGATCGGTACTACGAGCAGTACTTC.

This rearrangement joins TRBV27 to TRBJ1-3, with D unclear. The CDR3 runs 13 residues. CDR1 MNHEY and CDR2 SMNVEV come from the germline V gene (reference sequence). Trimming cost V 6 bases and J 4 bases, with 10 bases left between them. Here the CDR3 reads CASSSTGGNTIYF. The CDR3 nucleotides are TGTGCCAGCAGCTCGACGGGGGGAAACACCATATATTTT.

This chain joins TRBV27 and TRBJ2-1; D is ambiguous. Between the trimmed V and J ends, which lost 3 bases and 6 bases, there was a span of 21 bases. Looked up from germline, CDR1 is MNHEY and CDR2 is SMNVEV (reference sequence). This CDR3 contains 17 residues. CDR3 protein: CASSFPTSVGLPNEQFF. The CDR3 region has the DNA TGTGCCAGCAGTTTCCCAACCAGTGTTGGCCTCCCCAATGAGCAGTTCTTC.

This chain links TRBV7-2 with TRBJ2-7; D perhaps matches TRBD2 (6 bases). This CDR3 has 15 amino acids. The V and J ends lost 5 bases and 0 bases respectively, with 14 bases between them. From germline, CDR1 is SGHTA and CDR2 FQGNSA. This CDR3 reads CASSPLPGSSYEQYF. The CDR3 nucleotides are TGTGCCAGCAGCCCGCTCCCCGGGAGCTCCTACGAGCAGTACTTC.

This chain links TRBV5-1 with TRBJ2-4; 10 positions agree with TRBD2. The CDR3 is made up of 16 amino acids. Trimming cost V 4 bases and J 5 bases; bases outside gene matches: 9. Per the germline V gene, CDR1 is SGHRS and CDR2 is YFSETQ. As DNA, the CDR3 is TGCGCCAGCAGCCCCACTAGCGGGATGCAGCAAAACATTCAGTACTTC. This sequence encodes CASSPTSGMQQNIQYF.

The gene calls are TRBV6-1 and TRBJ2-5, with a weak D call TRBD2 (5 bases). The J call is uncertain, as TRBJ2-7 better fits the DNA end. This CDR3 is 14 amino acids long. In germline, CDR1 is MNHNS, CDR2 SASEGT. The CDR3 here is CASSETEGWYEQYF. DNA for the CDR3: TGTGCCAGCAGTGAAACAGAGGGTTGGTACGAGCAGTACTTC.